The present entry profiles one T cell receptor beta chain with its context. This specimen comes from a study of blood T cell repertoires in COVID-19. Germline V gene data show CDR1 as SEHNR and CDR2 as FQNEAQ (reference sequence). V was shortened by 0 bases and J by 5 bases, with 13 bases between the two germline ends. This CDR3 comprises 15 residues. In the authors' methods: Amplification with reference gene primers provided the estimates of nucleated cell counts. This table comes from immunoSEQ multiplex PCR, and its TCRdb copy is limited to in-frame clones, with some not included. V and J calls and clone size are as listed in that table; D and trimming were resolved from the DNA. The profile shows a few hundred thousand clones, roughly 88% of them singletons.

This sequence originates from an elderly man with acute or convalescent COVID-19. The specimen was peripheral blood. This sequence joins TRBV7-9 and TRBJ1-2; TRBD1 might be the D (5 bases). CDR3 coding DNA: TGTGCCAGCAGCTTAGCGGAGACAGCTGATTATGGCTACACCTTC. Translation gives CASSLAETADYGYTF.